Below, 17 T cell receptor beta chains from the same sample are listed, as sequenced in a study of blood T cell repertoires in COVID-19. Some clones are missing from TCRdb's copy, which holds only in-frame ones; the method was immunoSEQ multiplex PCR. This table holds 150,000 or so clones, around 84% found once. Sequences were obtained from PBMCs or T cells enriched from blood (not recorded which). These receptors were taken from a man in his fifties or sixties who had recovered from COVID-19.

The chain joins TRBV12-3 or TRBV12-4 to TRBJ1-2; D unclear. V was clipped by 1 base and J by 4 bases, with 4 bases between them. The CDR3 length is 12 residues. CDR3 DNA sequence: TGTGCCAGCAGTTTAGAAGCCTATGGCTACACCTTC. Translating it yields CASSLEAYGYTF.

The rearrangement uses TRBV11-1 and TRBJ1-1, with TRBD1 matching over 8 bases. Per germline, CDR1 SGHAT and CDR2 FQDESV (reference sequence). The CDR3 loop spans 16 amino acids. The J segment lost 0 bases and the V segment lost 2 bases, leaving 5 bases of the junction unmatched. Here the CDR3 reads CASSLYPGQVNTEAFF. The DNA for the CDR3 is TGTGCCAGCAGCTTATATCCGGGACAGGTGAACACTGAAGCTTTCTTT.

The chain uses TRBV5-1 and TRBJ1-6; 8 nucleotides agree with TRBD1. The CDR3 is 15 amino acids. Germline V CDR1 and CDR2: SGHRS, YFSETQ. Germline trimming cut 6 bases from V and 7 bases from J; bases unmatched to any gene: 9. In nucleotides, the CDR3 is TGCGCCAGCACCCCGGACAGGGCCGGGAATTCACCCCTCCACTTT. Residues: CASTPDRAGNSPLHF.

This sequence joins TRBV7-9 and TRBJ1-6, with 7 bases aligning to TRBD1. Germline trimming cut 4 bases from V and 2 bases from J; bases unmatched to any gene: 5. CDR3 length equals 16 residues. From germline, CDR1 is SEHNR and CDR2 FQNEAQ (reference sequence). The CDR3 nucleotides read TGTGCCAGCAGCTCGAGAACAGGGGCCTATAATTCACCCCTCCACTTT. Its protein product is CASSSRTGAYNSPLHF. The entire variable domain, with the rest obtained from reference TRBV7-9 and TRBJ1-6, is as follows: DTGVSQNPRHKITKRGQNVTFRCDPISEHNRLYWYRQTLGQGPEFLTYFQNEAQLEKSRLLSDRFSAERPKGSFSTLEIQRTEQGDSAMYLCASSSRTGAYNSPLHFGNGTRLTVT.

This chain links TRBV29-1 with TRBJ2-7; D gene uncertain. Trimming took off 5 bases at V and 0 bases at J, with 11 bases between the two ends. CDR1 and CDR2 from the germline V gene are SQVTM and ANQGSEA. CDR3 size: 13 residues. CDR3 DNA: TGCAGCGTTCAACACGCCAGCTCCTACGAGCAGTACTTC. Translating it yields CSVQHASSYEQYF.

Turning to this clone: This same CDR3 is encoded by further DNA sequences in the sample. The chain carries TRBV29-1 and TRBJ1-1, with D perhaps matching TRBD1 (5 bases). Germline CDR1 is SQVTM and CDR2 is ANQGSEA. Trimming cost V 6 bases and J 4 bases, with 6 bases left between them. The CDR3 runs to 10 residues. The DNA of the CDR3 is TGCAGCGTAAGGGGCACTGAAGCTTTCTTT. This gives the protein CSVRGTEAFF.

V is TRBV19 and J is TRBJ2-1, with TRBD2 as a possible D gene (5 bases). The CDR3 consists of 13 residues. Trimming took off 3 bases at V and 6 bases at J, with 9 bases between the two ends. Germline V gene data show CDR1 as LNHDA and CDR2 as SQIVND (reference sequence). The CDR3 sequence is CASSISAANEQFF. The CDR3 nucleotides read TGTGCCAGTAGTATTAGCGCCGCCAATGAGCAGTTCTTC.

The chain combines TRBV3-1 (or the pseudogene TRBV3-2) with TRBJ2-1; 8 nucleotides agree with TRBD2. V was pared by 4 bases and J by 4 bases, with 9 bases of the junction left unmatched. The germline gives CDR1 LGHDT, CDR2 YNNKEL (reference sequence). There are 16 residues in the CDR3. The CDR3: CASSPETGGAYNEQFF. The CDR3 bases are TGTGCCAGCAGCCCCGAAACGGGGGGGGCTTACAATGAGCAGTTCTTC.

There are many counts of this clone. The gene calls are TRBV7-9 and TRBJ2-5; 13 bases agree with TRBD2. The CDR3 is 15 residues long. Germline lookup yields CDR1 SEHNR and CDR2 FQNEAQ (reference sequence). Trimming took 5 bases from V and 3 from J; bases not matched to a gene: 3. The chain's CDR3 is CASSPTSGGEETQYF. CDR3 in DNA: TGTGCCAGCAGCCCTACTAGCGGGGGGGAAGAGACCCAGTACTTC.

This clone was seen a few times. V and J are TRBV13 and TRBJ1-2, with D perhaps TRBD1 (6 bases). The V gene lost 0 bases and the J gene lost 3 bases, with 11 bases spanning the gap. The CDR3 is 15 residues long. The V gene's germline CDR1 is PRHDT and CDR2 FYEKMQ (reference sequence). The CDR3 DNA reads TGTGCCAGCAGCTTAGGGAGACAGGCATACTATGGCTACACCTTC. It translates to CASSLGRQAYYGYTF. Full variable domain (outside the CDR3, taken from reference TRBV13 and TRBJ1-2): AAGVIQSPRHLIKEKRETATLKCYPIPRHDTVYWYQQGPGQDPQFLISFYEKMQSDKGSIPDRFSAQQFSDYHSELNMSSLELGDSALYFCASSLGRQAYYGYTFGSGTRLTVV.

This CDR3 reads CASRTGGREPQHF. In DNA, the CDR3 is TGTGCCAGCAGGACAGGGGGAAGAGAGCCCCAGCATTTT. This sequence joins TRBV28 and TRBJ1-5, with 9 bases identical to TRBD1. The CDR3 consists of 13 residues. Germline V CDR1 and CDR2: MDHEN, SYDVKM. With V trimmed by 6 bases and J by 8 bases, 5 bases remained unmatched.

V usage is TRBV15 and J usage is TRBJ2-7, with D unresolved. V was shortened by 0 bases and J by 6 bases, with 15 bases between the two germline ends. This CDR3 spans 15 amino acids. Germline lookup yields CDR1 LNHNV and CDR2 YYDKDF (reference sequence). Written as DNA, the CDR3 is TGTGCCACCAGCAGAGATCGGGTGATTTCATCCGAGCAGTACTTC. Amino acids: CATSRDRVISSEQYF.

The chain has TRBV3-1 (or the pseudogene TRBV3-2) and TRBJ1-4, with TRBD1 identical over 8 bases. CDR1 is LGHDT and CDR2 is YNNKEL in the germline V gene (reference sequence). The V gene end was trimmed by 1 base and the J gene end by 7 bases; junction bases not matched to a gene: 2. This CDR3 has 14 residues. The CDR3 is CASSQAGGSEKLFF. The CDR3 nucleotides are TGTGCCAGCAGCCAAGCAGGGGGCAGTGAAAAACTGTTTTTT.

The chain uses TRBV6-1 and TRBJ2-1; 10 bases map to TRBD2. Per germline, CDR1 MNHNS and CDR2 SASEGT. V gave up 0 bases and J gave up 6 bases; unmatched junction bases: 11. CDR3 length: 18 residues. The CDR3 DNA reads TGTGCCAGCAGTGAAGCGGTCAGCGGGGGGGCTGATTCCAATGAGCAGTTCTTC. Its protein product is CASSEAVSGGADSNEQFF.

This chain joins TRBV29-1 and TRBJ1-2; a weak D match, TRBD1 (5 bases). The CDR3 is 12 amino acids. V lost 3 bases to trimming and J lost 2 bases, with 7 bases between them. Germline V gives CDR1 SQVTM, CDR2 ANQGSEA. CDR3 loop: CSVDKGNYGYTF. The CDR3, as DNA: TGCAGCGTTGACAAGGGGAACTATGGCTACACCTTC. The full variable domain, completed using reference TRBV29-1 and TRBJ1-2, is SAVISQKPSRDICQRGTSLTIQCQVDSQVTMMFWYRQQPGQSLTLIATANQGSEATYESGFVIDKFPISRPNLTFSTLTVSNMSPEDSSIYLCSVDKGNYGYTFGSGTRLTVV.

The chain uses TRBV7-8 and TRBJ1-5, with 9 bases identical to TRBD1. The V gene end was trimmed by 5 bases and the J gene end by 4 bases; junction bases not matched to a gene: 9. Germline loops: CDR1 SGHVS, CDR2 FQNEAQ. The length of the CDR3 is 16 residues. The chain's CDR3 is CASSHRDRVANQPQHF. CDR3 coding DNA: TGTGCCAGCAGCCACAGGGACAGGGTAGCAAATCAGCCCCAGCATTTT.

This rearrangement joins TRBV4-1 to TRBJ2-7, with 11 bases lining up with TRBD2. This CDR3 is built from 16 residues. In germline, CDR1 is MGHRA, CDR2 YSYEKL. V trimming: 0 bases; J trimming: 3 bases; junction bases outside the gene matches: 4. The CDR3 DNA sequence: TGCGCCAGCAGCCAAGAAACTAGCGGGGGTTACTACGAGCAGTACTTC. It codes for CASSQETSGGYYEQYF.